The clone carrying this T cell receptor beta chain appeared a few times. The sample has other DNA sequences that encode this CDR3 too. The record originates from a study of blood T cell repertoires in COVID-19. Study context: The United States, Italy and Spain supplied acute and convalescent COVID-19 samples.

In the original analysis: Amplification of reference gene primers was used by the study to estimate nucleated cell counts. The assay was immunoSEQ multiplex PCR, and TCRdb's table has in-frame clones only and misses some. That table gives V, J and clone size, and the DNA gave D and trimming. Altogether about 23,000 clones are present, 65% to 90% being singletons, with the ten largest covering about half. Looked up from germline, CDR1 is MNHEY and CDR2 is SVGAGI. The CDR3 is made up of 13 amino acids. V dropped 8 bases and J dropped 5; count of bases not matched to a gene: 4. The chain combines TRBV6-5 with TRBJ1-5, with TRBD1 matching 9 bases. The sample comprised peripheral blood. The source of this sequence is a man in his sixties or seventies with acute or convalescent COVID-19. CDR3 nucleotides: TGTGCCAGCGGTACAGGGGGCTATCAGCCCCAGCATTTT. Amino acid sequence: CASGTGGYQPQHF.